These 26 T cell receptor beta chains originate from one sample sequenced in a study of cytomegalovirus exposure and HLA in healthy donors. The PCR contained 60 Vbeta and 13 Jbeta primers. Repertoires were generated with immunoSEQ multiplex PCR, while TCRdb's copy carries only in-frame clones and drops some. The sample includes approximately 88,000 clones, 60% to 85% of them seen just once. Sample: PBMCs. These receptors were taken from a man aged 45-60 years in good health and CMV-seropositive.

This clone was observed a handful of times. V is TRBV10-3 and J is TRBJ2-3; 7 bases agree with TRBD1. Germline V lookup: CDR1 ENHRY, CDR2 SYGVKD. CDR3 length: 14 amino acids. J was trimmed by 5 bases and V by 8 bases; bases with no gene match: 10. The CDR3 coding sequence is TGTGCCATCCTGGCAAGGGGGCTAGGAGATACGCAGTATTTT. As protein: CAILARGLGDTQYF.

V and J are TRBV7-2 and TRBJ1-2, with D maybe TRBD1 (5 bases). This CDR3 contains 13 residues. Trimming stripped 6 bases from V and 2 bases from J, with 10 bases between. Germline CDR1 is SGHTA and CDR2 is FQGNSA. The CDR3: CASSNDRNYGYTF. CDR3 nucleotides: TGTGCCAGCAGTAACGACAGAAACTATGGCTACACCTTC.

The V call is TRBV29-1, the J call TRBJ1-2, with 7 bases fitting TRBD1. The V and J ends lost 5 bases and 3 bases, in that order; junction bases with no gene match: 6. The CDR3 spans 13 residues. Germline loops: CDR1 SQVTM, CDR2 ANQGSEA. CDR3 residues: CSVREDRDYGYTF. CDR3 bases: TGCAGCGTTCGCGAAGACAGGGACTATGGCTACACCTTC.

This chain links TRBV10-3 with TRBJ1-5, with no clear D. V was pared by 0 bases and J by 1 base, with 7 bases between. Germline lookup yields CDR1 ENHRY and CDR2 SYGVKD. This CDR3 spans 15 amino acids. The CDR3 region has the DNA TGTGCCATCAGTGAGTCGGGGAGAAGCAATCAGCCCCAGCATTTT. It codes for CAISESGRSNQPQHF.

This rearrangement joins TRBV9 to TRBJ2-1; 8 bases match TRBD2. CDR1 and CDR2 from the germline V gene are SGDLS and YYNGEE. The CDR3 has 12 residues. V was pared by 3 bases and J by 13 bases, with 6 bases of the junction left unmatched. The CDR3 is CASSARGGPQFF. CDR3 bases: TGTGCCAGCAGCGCCCGCGGGGGGCCACAGTTCTTC.

The gene calls are TRBV7-2 and TRBJ2-3, with D perhaps TRBD1 (6 bases). V was cut by 4 bases and J by 3 bases, with 17 bases left in between. The CDR3 is made up of 16 amino acids. Germline CDR1 and CDR2: SGHTA and FQGNSA. Written as DNA, the CDR3 is TGTGCCAGCAGCTATGTCCAGGGGAGTAAGACAGATACGCAGTATTTT. It specifies CASSYVQGSKTDTQYF.

On this clone: A read error may account for a junction end that differs from germline. The J gene is TRBJ1-2, the V gene TRBV4-1, with a weak D call TRBD1 (5 bases). CDR1 and CDR2 (germline): MGHRA, YSYEKL. This CDR3 region has 15 residues. CDR3 nucleotide sequence: TGCGCCAGCAGCCGGACACGGGAGGGAAACTATGGCTACCCCTTC. It encodes CASSRTREGNYGYPF.

The chain employs TRBV5-1 and TRBJ2-2, with D perhaps TRBD2 (6 bases). The V end was cut by 0 bases, the J end by 1 base, with 7 bases between. In germline, CDR1 is SGHRS, CDR2 YFSETQ. The CDR3 consists of 15 residues. The CDR3 DNA follows: TGCGCCAGCAGCTTGGGACTAGGGAACACCGGGGAGCTGTTTTTT. It yields the protein CASSLGLGNTGELFF.

In DNA form, the CDR3 reads TGTGCCAGCAGTGGGGGGGGGTGGGGGACACCCCTCCACTTT. Residues: CASSGGGWGTPLHF. J is TRBJ1-6 and V is TRBV25-1, with a tentative D call TRBD1 (5 bases). V was shortened by 4 bases and J by 11 bases, with 15 bases between the two germline ends. Germline CDR1 MGHDK, CDR2 SYGVNS. The CDR3 runs 14 residues.

V is TRBV15 and J is TRBJ1-1; D is uncertain. Looked up from germline, CDR1 is LNHNV and CDR2 is YYDKDF (reference sequence). The CDR3 length is 14 residues. Trimming cost V 7 bases and J 2 bases, with 14 bases left between them. CDR3 sequence: CATNPGPGNTEAFF. As DNA, the CDR3 is TGTGCCACCAACCCCGGGCCGGGAAACACTGAAGCTTTCTTT.

CDR3 sequence reads: CASSLYPVATGETQYF. The CDR3 region has the DNA TGTGCCAGCAGCCTTTACCCTGTCGCAACGGGGGAGACCCAGTACTTC. V is TRBV4-2 and J is TRBJ2-5; the D gene is possibly TRBD2 (5 bases). CDR3 size: 16 residues. V was trimmed by 4 bases and J by 5 bases, leaving 20 bases between them. CDR1 LGHNA and CDR2 YNFKEQ come from the germline V gene.

This chain uses TRBV7-9 with TRBJ1-3; TRBD1 matches at 9 bases. The length of the CDR3 is 15 residues. Losses at the gene ends were 5 bases for V and 4 bases for J; bases not matched to a gene: 6. Germline values: CDR1 SEHNR, CDR2 FQNEAQ (reference sequence). The CDR3 DNA sequence: TGTGCCAGCAGCCCCGGGACAGGGTTCGGAAACACCATATATTTT. Amino acid sequence: CASSPGTGFGNTIYF.

This clone turned up a few times. The V call is TRBV19, the J call TRBJ2-7; TRBD2 might be the D (5 bases). Trimming removed 1 base from V and 3 bases from J, with 10 bases in between. Germline V lookup: CDR1 LNHDA, CDR2 SQIVND (reference sequence). This CDR3 is 14 amino acids long. The CDR3 here is CASSIVPGGYEQYF. For the CDR3, the DNA is TGTGCCAGTAGTATAGTCCCCGGAGGCTACGAGCAGTACTTC.

The chain uses TRBV7-2 and TRBJ1-1, with a possible D match to TRBD1 (6 bases). V lost 5 bases, J lost 4 bases, and 17 bases lay in between. CDR3 length: 15 amino acids. From germline, CDR1 is SGHTA and CDR2 FQGNSA. The CDR3 protein is CASSPGGGLGTEAFF. CDR3 coding DNA: TGTGCCAGCAGCCCGGGGGGGGGCTTGGGCACTGAAGCTTTCTTT.

The rearrangement joins TRBV28 to TRBJ1-5; D uncertain. This CDR3 is 13 amino acids long. Germline CDR1 reads MDHEN; CDR2 reads SYDVKM. V was clipped by 11 bases and J by 0 bases, with 11 bases between them. DNA for the CDR3: TGTGCCCTCCAGGCTTATAGCAATCAGCCCCAGCATTTT. Protein: CALQAYSNQPQHF.

The V and J genes are TRBV19 and TRBJ2-7; a weak D match, TRBD1 (6 bases). The ends were cut back, 5 bases at V and 5 bases at J, with 13 bases in the middle. Looked up from germline, CDR1 is LNHDA and CDR2 is SQIVND (reference sequence). There are 13 residues in the CDR3. CDR3 coding DNA: TGTGCCAGTAGTGTCAGGGGAACGGACGAGCAGTACTTC. It yields the protein CASSVRGTDEQYF.

This clone appeared a single time. This rearrangement joins TRBV27 to TRBJ1-2; D is possibly TRBD1 (5 bases). The CDR3 extends over 13 amino acids. Per the germline V gene, CDR1 is MNHEY and CDR2 is SMNVEV (reference sequence). Trimming removed 2 bases from V and 8 bases from J, with 12 bases in between. This CDR3 is CASSLGRGRGYTF. In DNA form, the CDR3 reads TGTGCCAGCAGTTTAGGAAGGGGCCGAGGCTACACCTTC.

The chain recombines TRBV5-6 with TRBJ1-5, with D unresolved. In germline, CDR1 is SGHDT, CDR2 YYEEEE. There are 14 residues in the CDR3. Deletions cut 2 bases from V and 4 bases from J, with 10 bases between. The CDR3 DNA reads TGTGCCAGCAGCTTCCGTGGAGGGAATCAGCCCCAGCATTTT. As protein: CASSFRGGNQPQHF.

The V and J genes are TRBV5-1 and TRBJ2-2; the match to TRBD2 covers 10 bases. The V segment lost 0 bases and the J segment 2 bases; nucleotides outside the gene matches: 4. From germline, CDR1 is SGHRS and CDR2 YFSETQ. The CDR3 totals 17 residues. CDR3 loop: CASSLERGGKNTGELFF. The DNA of the CDR3 is TGCGCCAGCAGCTTGGAGCGGGGGGGGAAAAACACCGGGGAGCTGTTTTTT.

This rearrangement joins TRBV4-1 to TRBJ2-3; D is uncertain. The V end lost 1 base, the J end lost 5 bases, and 4 bases lay between the germline ends. Looked up from germline, CDR1 is MGHRA and CDR2 is YSYEKL. The CDR3 length is 12 residues. CDR3 nucleotide sequence: TGCGCCAGCAGCCAAGCGGGAGATACGCAGTATTTT. Amino acid sequence: CASSQAGDTQYF.

The V call is TRBV28, the J call TRBJ1-6; 7 bases line up with TRBD1. V gave up 4 bases and J gave up 5 bases; unmatched junction bases: 2. The germline CDR1 and CDR2 sequences are MDHEN and SYDVKM. This CDR3 comprises 14 residues. The DNA for the CDR3 is TGTGCCAGCAGTTCCGGGACAGATAATTCACCCCTCCACTTT. Protein: CASSSGTDNSPLHF. The full variable domain, completed using reference TRBV28 and TRBJ1-6, is DVKVTQSSRYLVKRTGEKVFLECVQDMDHENMFWYRQDPGLGLRLIYFSYDVKMKEKGDIPEGYSVSREKKERFSLILESASTNQTSMYLCASSSGTDNSPLHFGNGTRLTVT.

The chain recombines TRBV5-1 with TRBJ2-1, with TRBD2 matching 10 bases. Germline CDR1 reads SGHRS; CDR2 reads YFSETQ. Trimming took 0 bases from V and 8 from J; bases not matched to a gene: 8. The CDR3 is 16 residues long. As DNA, the CDR3 is TGCGCCAGCAGCTTGGGAAGCGGGGGGGCGGGGTATGAGCAGTTCTTC. Its protein product is CASSLGSGGAGYEQFF.

The count of this clone is one. V usage is TRBV7-2 and J usage is TRBJ2-3; TRBD1 matches at 9 bases. With V trimmed by 6 bases and J by 3 bases, 4 bases remained unmatched. The CDR3 has 14 amino acids. CDR1 and CDR2 from the germline V gene are SGHTA and FQGNSA. The CDR3 DNA reads as TGTGCCAGCAGGTCGGGACAGGGTACAGATACGCAGTATTTT. Its translation: CASRSGQGTDTQYF.

In its sample, this clone was seen a few times. The rearrangement joins TRBV6-1 to TRBJ2-5, with D possibly being TRBD2 (5 bases). Trimming left V 6 bases short and J 3 bases short, with 8 bases between. Germline V CDR1 and CDR2: MNHNS, SASEGT. The CDR3 is made up of 12 amino acids. The CDR3 sequence: CASRVGEETQYF. The DNA for the CDR3 is TGTGCCAGCAGAGTCGGGGAAGAGACCCAGTACTTC.

The J gene is TRBJ1-1, the V gene TRBV2; 8 positions agree with TRBD1. Trimming took 5 bases from V and 1 from J; bases not matched to a gene: 6. The CDR3 length is 15 residues. Germline V gene data show CDR1 as SNHLY and CDR2 as FYNNEI. CDR3 coding DNA: TGTGCCAGCAGTCCAGACAGGGGCAAGAACACTGAAGCTTTCTTT. Protein product: CASSPDRGKNTEAFF.

V gene TRBV5-1 combines with J gene TRBJ1-4; D perhaps matches TRBD1 (6 bases). Trimming pared 7 bases from V and 2 bases from J, leaving 18 bases between. The CDR3 extends over 16 amino acids. Germline CDR1 is SGHRS and CDR2 is YFSETQ. CDR3 DNA sequence: TGCGCCAGCCAACGAGATTACAGGGTTACTAATGAAAAACTGTTTTTT. Translation gives CASQRDYRVTNEKLFF.